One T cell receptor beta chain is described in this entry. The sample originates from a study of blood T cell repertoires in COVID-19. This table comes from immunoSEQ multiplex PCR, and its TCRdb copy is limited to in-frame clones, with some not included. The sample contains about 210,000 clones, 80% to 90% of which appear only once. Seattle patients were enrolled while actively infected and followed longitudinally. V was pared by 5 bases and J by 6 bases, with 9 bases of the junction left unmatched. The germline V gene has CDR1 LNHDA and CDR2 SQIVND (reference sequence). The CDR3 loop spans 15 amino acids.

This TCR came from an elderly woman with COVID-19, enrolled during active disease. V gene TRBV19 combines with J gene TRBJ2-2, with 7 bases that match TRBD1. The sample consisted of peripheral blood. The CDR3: CASSFMTGKAGELFF. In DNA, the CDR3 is TGTGCCAGTAGTTTCATGACAGGGAAGGCCGGGGAGCTGTTTTTT.